The T cell receptor (beta chain) under discussion was sequenced for a study of long-term antiretroviral therapy in people with HIV. Study-level information: The earliest samples predate the 2015 immediate-ART recommendation by about a decade.

The J segment lost 2 bases and the V segment lost 6 bases, leaving 4 bases of the junction unmatched. The CDR3 spans 15 residues. The germline V gene has CDR1 LNHDA and CDR2 SQIVND (reference sequence). Investigators performed immunoSEQ version v3.0 at survey level. The assay was immunoSEQ multiplex PCR, and TCRdb's table has in-frame clones only and misses some. The sample lists about 40,000 clones; roughly 86% were seen once. There was at least one pre-ART PBMC sample for each donor, plus at least two post-ART PBMC samples. There were roughly 1-10 million cryopreserved PBMC in the samples before DNA extraction.

The J gene is TRBJ1-6, the V gene TRBV19; TRBD1 matches at 7 bases. The specimen comprised unsorted PBMCs, sampled 0.1 years before starting antiretroviral therapy. The source is a woman in her forties or fifties with HIV. The CDR3 reads CASRGDSAYNSPLHF. The DNA of the CDR3 is TGTGCCAGTAGGGGGGACAGCGCCTATAATTCACCCCTCCACTTT.